These T cell receptor beta chains were read from a single sample in a study of CD8 T cells in ankylosing spondylitis. TCRdb itself ran the 5' RACE reads through MiXCR, one entry per CDR3 protein. This table has 750,000 to 850,000 distinct CDR3 sequences, 12% appearing once. Source material: blood, either unsorted or a sorted T cell fraction (not recorded which). Every receptor here comes from a male donor with ankylosing spondylitis. CDR3s include the opening cysteine and the closing phenylalanine or tryptophan. A D gene is named only where the DNA matches it firmly. Rows give clone size only sometimes, using once, few, many, or a class for an expanded clone.

TRBV20-1	NA	TRBJ2-1	NA	CSARKTSKNEQFF	TGCAGTGCTAGAAAAACTAGTAAAAATGAGCAGTTCTTC
TRBV20-1	NA	TRBJ1-6	NA	CSARGYNSPLHF	TGCAGTGCTAGGGGCTATAATTCACCCCTCCACTTT
TRBV5-5	many	TRBJ1-5	NA	CASSLAGRGQPQHF	TGTGCCAGCAGCTTGGCGGGGAGGGGACAGCCCCAGCATTTT
TRBV5-6	NA	TRBJ1-4	NA	CASSLFQDGTNEKLFF	TGTGCCAGCAGCCTATTCCAGGACGGGACTAATGAAAAACTGTTTTTT
TRBV12-3/TRBV12-4	NA	TRBJ1-2	NA	CASSQKTNYGYTF	TGTGCCAGCAGTCAGAAGACTAACTATGGCTACACCTTC
TRBV20-1	NA	TRBJ2-1	NA	CSARLPGSYNEQFF	TGCAGTGCTAGACTTCCAGGCTCCTACAATGAGCAGTTCTTC
TRBV7-2	NA	TRBJ2-7	TRBD2	CASSTGSGSSYEQYF	TGTGCCAGCAGCACTGGGAGCGGGAGTAGTTACGAGCAGTACTTC
TRBV29-1	NA	TRBJ1-1	NA	CSGHPVFVRGGEAFF	TGCAGCGGCCACCCGGTGTTCGTTAGGGGGGGTGAAGCTTTCTTT
TRBV20-1	few	TRBJ2-7	TRBD1	CSASAGQAEYEQYF	TGCAGTGCTAGTGCCGGACAGGCGGAGTACGAGCAGTACTTC
TRBV5-1	many	TRBJ2-5	TRBD1	CASRDEGQGGETQYF	TGCGCCAGCAGGGACGAAGGACAGGGAGGAGAGACCCAGTACTTC
TRBV12-3/TRBV12-4	many	TRBJ2-1	NA	CASSRSVKPYNEQFF	TGTGCCAGCAGTCGTTCCGTGAAACCCTACAATGAGCAGTTCTTC
TRBV25-1	NA	TRBJ1-2	NA	CASSATTGRNYGYTF	TGTGCCAGCAGTGCTACGACAGGACGTAACTATGGCTACACCTTC
TRBV24-1	NA	TRBJ2-3	TRBD2	CATSPETSGKRNTQYF	TGTGCCACCAGCCCCGAGACTAGCGGGAAGAGGAATACGCAGTATTTT
TRBV5-4	NA	TRBJ2-3	NA	CASSAGSTYTDTQYF	TGTGCCAGCAGTGCGGGGTCCACTTACACAGATACGCAGTATTTT
TRBV5-5	many	TRBJ2-1	TRBD1	CASSEGQGQSYNEQFF	TGTGCCAGCAGCGAAGGACAGGGGCAGTCCTACAATGAGCAGTTCTTC
TRBV12-3/TRBV12-4	few	TRBJ1-2	NA	CASSAVGYGYTF	TGTGCCAGCAGTGCCGTAGGCTATGGCTACACCTTC
TRBV20-1	NA	TRBJ1-1	TRBD1	CSAPTGDTEAFF	TGCAGTGCTCCCACAGGGGACACTGAAGCTTTCTTT
TRBV11-2	few	TRBJ2-3	NA	CASSLLPTGRPSTDTQYF	TGTGCCAGCAGCTTGCTACCCACCGGGCGCCCTAGCACAGATACGCAGTATTTT
TRBV20-1	few	TRBJ2-7	TRBD1	CSAPGQGYDEQYF	TGCAGTGCTCCGGGACAGGGTTACGACGAGCAGTACTTC
TRBV7-2	NA	TRBJ2-7	NA	CASSLAWLGYEQYF	TGTGCCAGCAGCTTAGCGTGGTTAGGCTACGAGCAGTACTTC
TRBV28	NA	TRBJ1-2	NA	CATFDRFFNGYTF	TGTGCCACCTTCGACAGATTTTTTAATGGCTACACCTTC
TRBV29-1	many	TRBJ1-4	NA	CSADAGLGEKLFF	TGCAGCGCCGATGCGGGCCTGGGTGAAAAACTGTTTTTT
TRBV29-1	few	TRBJ2-3	NA	CSVVDLVDTQYF	TGCAGCGTTGTTGATTTGGTAGATACGCAGTATTTT
TRBV24-1	many	TRBJ2-7	TRBD1	CATSDPGTGGYEQYF	TGTGCCACCAGTGACCCCGGGACAGGGGGCTACGAGCAGTACTTC
TRBV10-3	many	TRBJ1-1	NA	CAISESARGTEAFF	TGTGCCATCAGTGAGTCCGCCAGGGGTACTGAAGCTTTCTTT
TRBV11-2	few	TRBJ1-3	TRBD1	CASSPGQGATGNTIYF	TGTGCCAGCAGCCCAGGACAGGGGGCGACAGGAAACACCATATATTTT
TRBV24-1	NA	TRBJ2-1	NA	CATSEPYSGEQFF	TGTGCCACCAGTGAGCCTTATTCCGGAGAGCAGTTCTTC
TRBV20-1	many	TRBJ2-3	NA	CSGLGRTDTQYF	TGCAGTGGCCTGGGGAGGACAGATACGCAGTATTTT
TRBV20-1	many	TRBJ2-2	TRBD2	CSLSGGSSNTGELFF	TGCAGTCTCTCTGGCGGGAGCTCGAACACCGGGGAGCTGTTTTTT
TRBV20-1	NA	TRBJ1-1	NA	CSGKWELNTEAFF	TGCAGTGGGAAGTGGGAGCTGAACACTGAAGCTTTCTTT
TRBV7-6	NA	TRBJ1-2	TRBD1	CASSLEGTGSIGYTF	TGTGCCAGCAGCTTAGAGGGGACAGGGTCTATCGGCTACACCTTC
TRBV4-3	few	TRBJ2-7	NA	CASSQVGGQYYEQYF	TGCGCCAGCAGCCAAGTAGGAGGCCAGTACTACGAGCAGTACTTC
TRBV4-2	many	TRBJ2-1	TRBD2	CASSQDQLAGNNEQFF	TGTGCCAGCAGCCAAGATCAACTAGCGGGAAACAATGAGCAGTTCTTC
TRBV6-5	few	TRBJ2-6	NA	CASSYSIAVGNVLTF	TGTGCCAGCAGTTACTCCATCGCCGTGGGGAACGTCCTGACTTTC
TRBV7-2	NA	TRBJ1-1	NA	CASSFGPSSEAFF	TGTGCCAGCAGCTTCGGACCGTCGTCTGAAGCTTTCTTT
TRBV28	NA	TRBJ2-1	NA	CASSLPPSNEQFF	TGTGCCAGCAGTTTACCCCCGTCTAATGAGCAGTTCTTC
TRBV10-3	few	TRBJ2-7	NA	CAISGGQGYEQYF	TGTGCCATCAGTGGCGGCCAGGGATACGAGCAGTACTTC
TRBV5-1	many	TRBJ1-1	NA	CASSLGHLNRAEAFF	TGCGCCAGCAGCTTGGGACACCTGAACAGGGCTGAAGCTTTCTTT